Below are 18 T cell receptor beta chains sequenced from a single sample in a study of Ad26.COV2.S vaccination and SARS-CoV-2 variants (dated by TCRdb to the early 2020s). Libraries were made using the immunoSEQ multiplex PCR assay. The source is immuneACCESS, and TCRdb retained only in-frame sequences with V and J called. Part of the clones is not carried over; for the studies checked, unresolved V genes explain less than half of this, and the remainder is unexplained. For this sample there are around 250,000 clones; roughly 86% appear just once. The top ten clones comprise more than 2.5% of the sample. The treatment or condition tag for this specimen amounts to: around 19 received Ad26.COV2.S at low or high dose, single or two shots; about 5 received placebo; per-sample allocation not given. For vaccine and placebo recipients, the sequenced repertoires came from samples collected on day 63 after the first injection.

Specimen: peripheral blood, collected in a trial of Ad26.COV2.S vaccine versus placebo. These receptors were collected from a person between 18 and 65 years old who received the Ad26.COV2.S COVID-19 vaccine or a placebo.

This rearrangement joins TRBV6-1 to TRBJ1-1; 9 nucleotides line up with TRBD1. V was pared by 2 bases and J by 1 base, with 8 bases of the junction left unmatched. Germline V lookup: CDR1 MNHNS, CDR2 SASEGT. The CDR3 runs to 17 residues. In nucleotides, the CDR3 is TGTGCCAGCAGTGAATCAACAGGGGGCGGTGGGAACACTGAAGCTTTCTTT. It translates to CASSESTGGGGNTEAFF.

The V and J genes are TRBV28 and TRBJ2-7; 7 positions agree with TRBD1. The germline V gene has CDR1 MDHEN and CDR2 SYDVKM. The CDR3 consists of 14 residues. The V gene end was trimmed by 6 bases and the J gene end by 2 bases; junction bases not matched to a gene: 7. The CDR3 nucleotides are TGTGCCAGCAGACGACAGGGTAATCCCTACGAGCAGTACTTC. It encodes CASRRQGNPYEQYF.

The rearrangement links TRBV7-2 to TRBJ1-2, with D tentatively TRBD1 (6 bases). V was cut by 4 bases and J by 2 bases, with 8 bases left in between. Looked up from germline, CDR1 is SGHTA and CDR2 is FQGNSA. This CDR3 contains 13 residues. The CDR3 DNA reads as TGTGCCAGCAGCTGGGACACCAACTATGGCTACACCTTC. It codes for CASSWDTNYGYTF.

The chain couples TRBV7-8 to TRBJ2-7; TRBD2 matches at 11 bases. This CDR3 has 15 residues. Germline values: CDR1 SGHVS, CDR2 FQNEAQ. The J segment lost 7 bases and the V segment lost 5 bases, leaving 10 bases of the junction unmatched. This CDR3 reads CASSLRLAGQLEQYF. DNA of the CDR3: TGTGCCAGCAGCCTCCGACTAGCGGGACAATTAGAGCAGTACTTC.

The rearrangement joins TRBV30 to TRBJ1-1; D uncertain. The CDR3 length is 14 residues. CDR1 and CDR2 (germline): GTSNPN, SVGIG (reference sequence). Trimming pared 7 bases from V and 0 bases from J, leaving 15 bases between. CDR3 loop: CALRTGILNTEAFF. CDR3 DNA sequence: TGTGCCTTAAGAACCGGGATCCTGAACACTGAAGCTTTCTTT.

The chain combines TRBV27 with TRBJ1-1; TRBD1 aligns across 7 bases. Per germline, CDR1 MNHEY and CDR2 SMNVEV (reference sequence). After removal of 1 base from V and 1 base from J, the junction contained 9 bases not matched to a gene. This CDR3 is built from 17 residues. The CDR3 sequence: CASSLYRGMAGNTEAFF. In nucleotides, the CDR3 is TGTGCCAGCAGTTTATACAGGGGAATGGCAGGGAACACTGAAGCTTTCTTT.

This chain uses TRBV5-4 with TRBJ2-2; D not certain. The CDR3 totals 13 residues. In germline, CDR1 is SGHNT, CDR2 YYREEE (reference sequence). V was trimmed by 5 bases and J by 4 bases, leaving 9 bases between them. CDR3: CASRGRITGELFF. CDR3 in DNA: TGTGCCAGCAGAGGCCGAATCACCGGGGAGCTGTTTTTT.

This clone was picked up a small number of times. The chain uses TRBV14 and TRBJ1-2; no firm D call. Germline lookup yields CDR1 SGHDN and CDR2 FVKESK. V dropped 1 base and J dropped 4 bases, with 16 bases sitting between them. CDR3 length equals 16 residues. CDR3 bases: TGTGCCAGCAGCCAAGTCGATGGGCTGGATCCCTATGGCTACACCTTC. Translation: CASSQVDGLDPYGYTF.

The J gene is TRBJ2-2, the V gene TRBV6-6; D might be TRBD1 (6 bases). V lost 7 bases and J lost 1, with 16 bases in between. Looked up from germline, CDR1 is MNHNY and CDR2 is SVGAGI (reference sequence). This CDR3 contains 16 residues. The CDR3 here is CASILSMTGNTGELFF. For the CDR3, the DNA is TGTGCCAGCATTCTATCTATGACAGGGAACACCGGGGAGCTGTTTTTT.

The rearrangement uses TRBV10-3 and TRBJ2-7, with D possibly matching TRBD1 (6 bases). V shed 6 bases and J shed 0 bases, with 15 bases lying between them. The CDR3 extends over 15 amino acids. CDR1 is ENHRY and CDR2 is SYGVKD in the germline V gene. For the CDR3, the DNA is TGTGCCATCAGCCAGGACAGAACCACCTCCTACGAGCAGTACTTC. Translating gives CAISQDRTTSYEQYF.

This chain links TRBV5-6 with TRBJ1-2, with TRBD1 matching 11 bases. The CDR3 is made up of 15 amino acids. J lost 4 bases, V lost 4 bases, and 6 bases had no gene match. Germline V lookup: CDR1 SGHDT, CDR2 YYEEEE. In DNA form, the CDR3 reads TGTGCCAGCAGCACCTGGACAGGGGGCGTCTATGGCTACACCTTC. Amino acid sequence: CASSTWTGGVYGYTF.

Concerning this clone: Its ends do not fully match the called genes, so a read error is possible. The chain is built from TRBV7-8 and TRBJ2-2, with 12 bases that match TRBD2. The CDR3 runs 15 residues. CDR1 is SGHVS and CDR2 is FQNEAQ in the germline V gene. In nucleotides, the CDR3 is TGTGCCAGCAGCCTAGCGGGGGGGCGAACCGGGGAGCTGTTTTTT. This encodes CASSLAGGRTGELFF.

V and J are TRBV19 and TRBJ2-7; D is uncertain. The CDR3 spans 16 residues. Looked up from germline, CDR1 is LNHDA and CDR2 is SQIVND (reference sequence). The ends were cut back, 3 bases at V and 3 bases at J, with 18 bases in the middle. The CDR3 sequence is CASSIRSVSTGYEQYF. The CDR3 nucleotides read TGTGCCAGTAGTATTCGGAGCGTCTCAACGGGCTACGAGCAGTACTTC.

This clone was picked up one time. Other DNA variants within this sample encode the same CDR3. The chain employs TRBV5-6 and TRBJ1-6, with 8 bases lining up with TRBD1. This CDR3 is built from 15 residues. The V and J ends lost 0 bases and 7 bases, in that order; junction bases with no gene match: 3. Looked up from germline, CDR1 is SGHDT and CDR2 is YYEEEE. The CDR3 sequence: CASSLAGTGNSPLHF. The CDR3 DNA sequence: TGTGCCAGCAGCTTGGCCGGGACAGGAAATTCACCCCTCCACTTT.

This clone came up once. The gene calls are TRBV7-3 and TRBJ1-1; D gene ambiguous. V shed 3 bases and J shed 4 bases, with 9 bases lying between them. Germline V gives CDR1 SGHTA, CDR2 FQGTGA. The length of the CDR3 is 13 residues. CDR3 bases: TGTGCCAGCAGCTTTACCCCAGGCACTGAAGCTTTCTTT. It translates to CASSFTPGTEAFF.

The rearrangement joins TRBV19 to TRBJ1-1, with D possibly TRBD1 on 6 matching bases. This CDR3 comprises 13 residues. Trimming took 5 bases from V and 1 from J, leaving 8 bases between them. The germline V gene encodes CDR1 LNHDA and CDR2 SQIVND (reference sequence). The CDR3 sequence is CASSVGQNTEAFF. The DNA for the CDR3 is TGTGCCAGTAGTGTGGGACAGAACACTGAAGCTTTCTTT.

This clone came up once. The chain employs TRBV6-1 and TRBJ1-5, with TRBD1 identical over 7 bases. Germline V gives CDR1 MNHNS, CDR2 SASEGT. The length of the CDR3 is 14 residues. V shed 1 base and J 4 bases; nucleotides not matched to a gene: 1. CDR3: CASSEVTGNQPQHF. As DNA, the CDR3 is TGTGCCAGCAGTGAAGTGACAGGGAATCAGCCCCAGCATTTT.

V usage is TRBV9 and J usage is TRBJ2-7; 10 nucleotides line up with TRBD2. V lost 3 bases to trimming and J lost 6 bases; unmatched junction nucleotides: 6. This CDR3 spans 14 amino acids. CDR1 and CDR2 (germline): SGDLS, YYNGEE. CDR3 region: CASSAGTSEREQYF. The DNA of the CDR3 is TGTGCCAGCAGCGCGGGGACTAGCGAACGCGAGCAGTACTTC.